These 27 T cell receptor beta chains were all obtained from the same sample, sequenced in a study of esophageal squamous cell carcinoma under preoperative chemotherapy. A single record per CDR3 protein comes from TCRdb applying MiXCR to the PCR reads. Among fewer than 40,000 distinct CDR3 sequences listed, under 55% were seen once. Time point indicated: before preoperative PTX-NDP chemotherapy. Sampling was done from a patient given preoperative chemotherapy. These receptor sequences come from a human donor with esophageal squamous cell carcinoma. The donor label of this sample is uncertain.

In this sample, this clonotype is medium-sized. The chain carries TRBV27 and TRBJ2-1; no firm D call. V shed 4 bases and J shed 9 bases, with 16 bases lying between them. CDR1 is MNHEY, CDR2 SMNVEV, per germline (reference sequence). The CDR3 runs to 14 residues. The CDR3 region has the DNA TGTGCCAGCAGTTCTTCCCCAGGCTCTCGTGAGCAGTTCTTC. This sequence encodes CASSSSPGSREQFF.

The table lists this clonotype with many counts. The V and J genes are TRBV7-2 and TRBJ2-1; TRBD2 is a possible D gene (5 bases). Trimming removed 8 bases at V and 6 bases at J, with 26 bases between. CDR3 length: 17 residues. The germline CDR1 and CDR2 sequences are SGHTA and FQGNSA. CDR3 in amino acids: CASSSALASGSGNEQFF. The CDR3 DNA reads TGTGCCAGCTCCTCGGCCCTTGCCTCGGGATCGGGCAATGAGCAGTTCTTC.

This clonotype was seen a few times. The rearrangement links TRBV12-3 or TRBV12-4 to TRBJ2-5; D is unresolved. The J call may be wrong; the DNA end is better matched by TRBJ2-1. The CDR3 covers 14 residues. The CDR3 spells CASSYHDFGVEQFF. As DNA, the CDR3 is TGTGCCAGCAGTTACCATGACTTTGGTGTGGAGCAGTTCTTC.

The V gene is TRBV7-2, the J gene TRBJ2-5; D uncertain. Germline CDR1 is SGHTA and CDR2 is FQGNSA. This CDR3 spans 15 amino acids. V shed 10 bases and J shed 8 bases, with 26 bases lying between them. DNA for the CDR3: TGTGCCACGAGCCTCCGCGGCCGAGCCCAAAACACCCAGTACTTC. It specifies CATSLRGRAQNTQYF. Complete variable domain (other parts from reference TRBV7-2 and TRBJ2-5): GAGVSQSPSNKVTEKGKDVELRCDPISGHTALYWYRQSLGQGLEFLIYFQGNSAPDKSGLPSDRFSAERTGGSVSTLTIQRTQQEDSAVYLCATSLRGRAQNTQYFGPGTRLLVL.

CDR3 nucleotides: TGTGCGGGGCTCGGGGCCCGTGCCAAAGACATCCAGTTCTTC. Protein: CAGLGARAKDIQFF. The genes are TRBV12-3 or TRBV12-4 and TRBJ2-4; D may be TRBD1 or TRBD2 (5 bases each). The DNA end lines up better with TRBJ2-1; the J call may be wrong. This CDR3 spans 14 amino acids.

A remark on this clonotype: One end of the junction fails to match germline, which may point to a read error. The chain joins TRBV7-3 to TRBJ2-3; 7 bases line up with TRBD1. Germline-derived CDR1 and CDR2 are SGHTA and FQGTGA. The CDR3 consists of 16 residues. This CDR3 is CASSATGASAKDMQYF. CDR3 coding DNA: TGTGCCAGCAGCGCCACAGGGGCCTCAGCCAAGGATATGCAGTATTTT.

Comments on this clonotype: It is unclear where the CDR3 begins or ends on the DNA, so no DNA is shown, and the CDR3 is as TCRdb lists it. The rearrangement links TRBV7-9 to TRBJ2-3; the table's D call TRBD1 went unverified against the DNA. Germline values: CDR1 SEHNR, CDR2 FQNEAQ (reference sequence). The CDR3 is made up of 16 amino acids, end residues included. CDR3 residues: CASGGLRRRDPDTQYF.

This clonotype has just a few counts. The chain is built from TRBV6-5 and TRBJ2-5; TRBD2 matches 8 bases. The J call is doubtful: the DNA matches TRBJ2-7 better. The CDR3 loop spans 14 amino acids. The germline gives CDR1 MNHEY, CDR2 SVGAGI. DNA for the CDR3: TGTGCCAGCAGTTACGCCGGGAGGGCGGTCGAGCAGTACTTC. Amino acids: CASSYAGRAVEQYF.

This clonotype appeared once. This sequence joins TRBV11-3 and TRBJ2-4, with 7 bases matching TRBD2. The CDR3 spans 18 residues. Germline-derived CDR1 and CDR2 are SGHNT and YENEEA. Germline trimming cut 4 bases from V and 8 bases from J; bases unmatched to any gene: 20. The CDR3 DNA reads TGTGCCAGCAGCTCCCTCGACCGGGGGGATCTAGCCCAAGACATTCAGTACTTC. Translating gives CASSSLDRGDLAQDIQYF.

Of note for this clonotype: One end of the junction is discordant with germline, which a read error may explain. The chain joins TRBV7-8 to TRBJ2-4; 7 nucleotides align to TRBD2. CDR1 SGHVS and CDR2 FQNEAQ come from the germline V gene. The CDR3 consists of 14 residues. CDR3 sequence reads: CRSRVAGAKDTQYF. In DNA, the CDR3 is TGCCGCAGCAGGGTGGCGGGAGCCAAAGACACGCAGTACTTC.

This clonotype was observed a handful of times. This could be a read error, since a much larger clone is one nucleotide away. The V gene is TRBV27, the J gene TRBJ2-1, with D perhaps assigned TRBD1 or TRBD2 (6 bases each). The end of the DNA aligns better with TRBJ2-7, so the J call may be wrong. From germline, CDR1 is MNHEY and CDR2 SMNVEV (reference sequence). CDR3 length: 14 amino acids. The CDR3 sequence is CATLPQVGGNEQYF. The CDR3 nucleotides are TGTGCCACCCTCCCCCAGGTGGGGGGCAATGAGCAGTACTTC.

This clonotype was seen at least ten times. The rearrangement joins TRBV27 to TRBJ1-1, with D possibly TRBD1 on 6 matching bases. There are 12 residues in the CDR3. Germline V lookup: CDR1 MNHEY, CDR2 SMNVEV (reference sequence). The V end lost 7 bases, the J end lost 8 bases, and 14 bases lay between the germline ends. CDR3: CASISQGGEAFF. CDR3 coding DNA: TGTGCCAGCATCTCACAGGGTGGCGAAGCTTTCTTT.

This clonotype was observed many times. The chain carries TRBV7-2 and TRBJ1-2, with 9 bases lining up with TRBD1. The J segment lost 5 bases and the V segment lost 5 bases, leaving 9 bases of the junction unmatched. The CDR3 contains 15 residues. From germline, CDR1 is SGHTA and CDR2 FQGNSA. For the CDR3, the DNA is TGTGCCAGCAGCCCCAGGACAGGGGAAAGGTATGGCTACACCTTC. Protein product: CASSPRTGERYGYTF.

V is TRBV12-3 or TRBV12-4 and J is TRBJ2-2; a weak D match, TRBD2 (6 bases). V dropped 2 bases and J dropped 16 bases, with 20 bases sitting between them. The CDR3 runs 14 residues. The CDR3 reads CASSLLLASEAQFF. DNA of the CDR3: TGTGCCAGCAGTTTACTGCTAGCGTCCGAGGCGCAGTTTTTT.

Ten or more counts support this clonotype. The rearrangement uses TRBV7-2 and TRBJ1-3, with D possibly TRBD1 on 6 matching bases. This CDR3 is built from 16 residues. V was trimmed by 1 base and J by 7 bases, leaving 17 bases between them. Germline V lookup: CDR1 SGHTA, CDR2 FQGNSA. The DNA for the CDR3 is TGTGCCAGCAGCTTAGGTCGAACAGGGAGGACGAACACCATATATTTT. It encodes CASSLGRTGRTNTIYF. Variable domain in full (rest from reference TRBV7-2 and TRBJ1-3): GAGVSQSPSNKVTEKGKDVELRCDPISGHTALYWYRQSLGQGLEFLIYFQGNSAPDKSGLPSDRFSAERTGGSVSTLTIQRTQQEDSAVYLCASSLGRTGRTNTIYFGEGSWLTVV.

The table lists this clonotype with many counts. In DNA form, the CDR3 reads TGTGCCAGCAATAGGATGAACACTGAAGCTTTCTTT. Protein: CASNRMNTEAFF. The chain combines TRBV12-3 or TRBV12-4 with TRBJ1-1, with no clear D. Trimming cost V 7 bases and J 0 bases, with 6 bases left between them. There are 12 residues in the CDR3.

On this clonotype: The junction and the germline gene differ at one end; a read error may be behind it. V is TRBV7-4 and J is TRBJ2-2; D may be TRBD1 (5 bases). Matching the DNA end better, TRBJ2-3 makes the J call doubtful. CDR3 length: 15 amino acids. Germline assignment: CDR1 SGHVT and CDR2 SQSDAQ. The CDR3 nucleotides are TGTGCCAGCAGCCGGAAGACAGCGAGCACAGGTACGCAGTATTTT. Its protein product is CASSRKTASTGTQYF.

This clonotype showed up many times. The V call is TRBV6-1, the J call TRBJ2-1; 12 bases fit TRBD2. CDR1 and CDR2 (germline): MNHNS, SASEGT. CDR3 size: 15 residues. J gave up 9 bases and V 7 bases, and 10 bases lay outside the gene matches. The CDR3 loop is CASNPGPGLAGEQFF. The CDR3 region has the DNA TGTGCCAGCAATCCGGGACCGGGACTAGCGGGTGAGCAGTTCTTC.

This chain links TRBV11-3 with TRBJ2-5; a possible D gene is TRBD1 (5 bases). Between the trimmed V and J ends, which lost 5 bases and 7 bases, there was a span of 14 bases. The CDR3 is 13 amino acids. The germline gives CDR1 SGHNT, CDR2 YENEEA. DNA of the CDR3: TGTGCCAGCAGCCCCGCCACTCAGGGGACCCAGTACTTC. This sequence encodes CASSPATQGTQYF. Full variable domain (rest looked up from reference TRBV11-3 and TRBJ2-5): EAGVVQSPRYKIIEKKQPVAFWCNPISGHNTLYWYLQNLGQGPELLIRYENEEAVDDSQLPKDRFSAERLKGVDSTLKIQPAELGDSAVYLCASSPATQGTQYFGPGTRLLVL.

The rearrangement links TRBV29-1 to TRBJ2-5; 11 nucleotides align to TRBD2. Looked up from germline, CDR1 is SQVTM and CDR2 is ANQGSEA. CDR3 length: 17 residues. Trimming removed 3 bases from V and 0 bases from J; junction bases left unmatched: 9. CDR3 protein: CSVEGGASGRYQETQYF. CDR3 DNA: TGCAGCGTTGAGGGTGGGGCTAGCGGGAGGTACCAAGAGACCCAGTACTTC.

Only a few counts were recorded for this clonotype. The chain uses TRBV19 and TRBJ2-4; 8 nucleotides match TRBD2. The DNA end lines up better with TRBJ2-7; the J call may be wrong. Germline CDR1 reads LNHDA; CDR2 reads SQIVND (reference sequence). This CDR3 has 16 residues. CDR3 protein: CASSTLASGHGYEQYF. Here the CDR3 DNA reads TGTGCCAGTAGTACCCTGGCTAGCGGGCATGGATACGAGCAGTACTTC.

This clonotype was found a few times. The V call is TRBV3-1, the J call TRBJ2-1; D unresolved. Germline-derived CDR1 and CDR2 are LGHDT and YNNKEL (reference sequence). This CDR3 has 13 residues. Trimming shortened V by 1 base and J by 9 bases, and 10 bases separated the two germline ends. CDR3 DNA sequence: TGTGCCAGCAGCCAAGTAGGGTCCACTGAGCAGTTCTTC. This sequence encodes CASSQVGSTEQFF.

This clonotype was seen more than once but under ten times. CDR3 nucleotides: TGTGCCAGTAGTATAGATTGGGAGACAGATACGCAGTATTTT. As protein: CASSIDWETDTQYF. The chain employs TRBV19 and TRBJ2-3; TRBD2 is a possible D gene (5 bases). The CDR3 contains 14 residues. V was cut by 0 bases and J by 3 bases, with 7 bases left in between. CDR1 is LNHDA and CDR2 is SQIVND in the germline V gene (reference sequence).

V and J are TRBV7-8 and TRBJ2-5; no clear D gene. In germline, CDR1 is SGHVS, CDR2 FQNEAQ. The length of the CDR3 is 13 residues. The V end was cut by 4 bases, the J end by 11 bases, with 17 bases between. This CDR3 is CASSWTGLNEQYF. Here the CDR3 DNA reads TGTGCCAGCAGCTGGACCGGGTTAAATGAGCAGTACTTC.

This chain joins TRBV7-2 and TRBJ2-5; 11 positions match TRBD2. The V gene's germline CDR1 is SGHTA and CDR2 FQGNSA. The CDR3 runs to 17 residues. V dropped 3 bases and J dropped 1; count of bases not matched to a gene: 7. The DNA of the CDR3 is TGTGCCAGCAGCTTGTCTAGCGGGGGGACTATCCAAGAGACCCAGTACTTC. It is translated as CASSLSSGGTIQETQYF.

This clonotype was counted at least ten times. This sequence joins TRBV7-2 and TRBJ2-1; 8 bases fit TRBD1. Germline V gives CDR1 SGHTA, CDR2 FQGNSA. The length of the CDR3 is 16 residues. J lost 8 bases, V lost 4 bases, and 13 bases had no gene match. The CDR3 loop is CASSWDIGTGSHEQFF. CDR3 in DNA: TGTGCCAGCAGCTGGGATATCGGGACAGGCAGCCATGAGCAGTTCTTC.

This clonotype was recorded only once. This chain joins TRBV7-2 and TRBJ2-3; 8 bases map to TRBD2. The length of the CDR3 is 17 residues. V lost 5 bases and J lost 1; bases outside the gene matches: 11. Germline CDR1 SGHTA, CDR2 FQGNSA. The CDR3 nucleotides are TGTGCCAGCAGCGTGGGGCTAGCGGGTGGGGGCACAGATACGCAGTATTTT. Amino acids: CASSVGLAGGGTDTQYF.